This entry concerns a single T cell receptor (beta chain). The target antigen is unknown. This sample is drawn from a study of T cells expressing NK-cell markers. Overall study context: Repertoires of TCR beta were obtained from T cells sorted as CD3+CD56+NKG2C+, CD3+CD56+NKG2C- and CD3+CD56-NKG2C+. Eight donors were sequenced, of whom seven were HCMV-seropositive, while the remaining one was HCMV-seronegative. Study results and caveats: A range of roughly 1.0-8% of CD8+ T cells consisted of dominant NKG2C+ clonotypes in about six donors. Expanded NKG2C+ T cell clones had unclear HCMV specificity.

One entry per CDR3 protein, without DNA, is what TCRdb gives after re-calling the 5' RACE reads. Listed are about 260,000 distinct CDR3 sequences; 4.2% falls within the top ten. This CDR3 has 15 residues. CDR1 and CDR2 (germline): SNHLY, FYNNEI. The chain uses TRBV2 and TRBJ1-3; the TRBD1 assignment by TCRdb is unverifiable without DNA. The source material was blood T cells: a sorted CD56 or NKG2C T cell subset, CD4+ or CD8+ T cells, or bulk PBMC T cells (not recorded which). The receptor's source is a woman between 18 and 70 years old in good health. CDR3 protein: CASRRQGHEGNTIYF. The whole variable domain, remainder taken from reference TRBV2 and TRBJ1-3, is EPEVTQTPSHQVTQMGQEVILRCVPISNHLYFYWYRQILGQKVEFLVSFYNNEISEKSEIFDDQFSVERPDGSNFTLKIRSTKLEDSAMYFCASRRQGHEGNTIYFGEGSWLTVV.